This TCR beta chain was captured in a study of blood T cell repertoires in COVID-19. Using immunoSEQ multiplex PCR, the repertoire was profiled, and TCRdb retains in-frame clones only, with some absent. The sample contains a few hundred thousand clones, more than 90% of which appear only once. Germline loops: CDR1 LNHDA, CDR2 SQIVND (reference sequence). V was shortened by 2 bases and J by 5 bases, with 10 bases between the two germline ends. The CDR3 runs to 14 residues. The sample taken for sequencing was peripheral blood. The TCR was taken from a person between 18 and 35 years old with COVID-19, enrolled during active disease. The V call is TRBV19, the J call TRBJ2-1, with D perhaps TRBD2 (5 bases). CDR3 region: CASSIYLEDNEQFF. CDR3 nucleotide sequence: TGTGCCAGTAGTATATATCTGGAGGACAATGAGCAGTTCTTC.